A selection of T cell receptor beta chains follows, all from one sample in a study of breast tumors, draining lymph nodes, adjacent tissues. TCRdb re-analysed the multiplex PCR reads in MiXCR, keeping a single row per CDR3 protein. The sample carries about 230,000 distinct CDR3 sequences, about 30% recorded once. Sequencing was done on a sample of axillary lymph node tissue. Receptor source: a female donor with breast cancer. Some clones in this sample may be carry-over from other donors' samples. Each CDR3 is given with its conserved first and last residue. A D gene is named only where the DNA matches it firmly. Part of the rows lack a size; the others show once, few, many or a class for expanded clones.

>TRBV15|.|TRBJ2-7|TRBD1
CATSRDRTGGNEQYF
TGTGCCACCAGCAGAGATCGGACAGGGGGCAACGAGCAGTACTTC
>TRBV5-1|many|TRBJ2-5|.
CASSHRPGEQETQYF
TGCGCCAGCAGCCACCGCCCAGGAGAGCAAGAGACCCAGTACTTC
>TRBV19|.|TRBJ2-3|.
CASGMVTTGTQYF
TGTGCCAGTGGTATGGTCACAACAGGTACGCAGTATTTT
>TRBV20-1|.|TRBJ2-2|TRBD2
CSARTSGRAGELFF
TGCAGTGCTCGGACTAGCGGGAGGGCCGGGGAGCTGTTTTTT
>TRBV24-1|.|TRBJ1-2|.
CATSRAGSYGYTF
TGTGCCACCAGCCGGGCAGGGTCCTACGGCTACACCTTC
>TRBV11-2|many|TRBJ2-5|.
CASSLSDLQETQYF
TGTGCCAGCAGCTTATCCGACCTTCAAGAGACCCAGTACTTC
>TRBV6-2/TRBV6-3|few|TRBJ2-1|TRBD2
CASSYPRGGRTSDEQFF
TGTGCCAGCAGTTACCCTAGAGGAGGGCGTACTAGCGATGAGCAGTTCTTC
>TRBV29-1|few|TRBJ1-3|.
CSVWTDSGNTIYF
TGCAGCGTTTGGACAGACTCTGGAAACACCATATATTTT
>TRBV6-5|many|TRBJ2-1|TRBD2
CASSYSASGSREQFF
TGTGCCAGCAGTTACTCGGCTAGCGGGAGCCGTGAGCAGTTCTTC
>TRBV2|many|TRBJ1-1|.
CASSDVGPGNTEAFF
TGTGCCAGCAGTGATGTCGGGCCGGGGAACACTGAAGCTTTCTTT
>TRBV12-3/TRBV12-4|few|TRBJ2-4|TRBD2
CASSFGLAGDYKNIQYF
TGTGCCAGCAGTTTTGGTCTAGCGGGTGACTACAAAAACATTCAGTACTTC
>TRBV6-1|many|TRBJ2-7|TRBD2
CASILAGEPYEQYF
TGTGCCAGCATACTAGCGGGAGAGCCCTACGAGCAGTACTTC
>TRBV7-2|many|TRBJ2-1|TRBD2
CASSSYSGLQGNEQFF
TGTGCCAGCAGCTCGTATTCGGGACTACAAGGGAATGAGCAGTTCTTC
>TRBV20-1|.|TRBJ2-3|TRBD2
CSAKRGLAVTDTQYF
TGCAGTGCAAAAAGGGGACTAGCGGTCACAGATACGCAGTATTTT
>TRBV11-3|many|TRBJ1-3|.
CASSKTPRARGTIYF
TGTGCCAGCAGCAAGACCCCCAGGGCGAGGGGCACCATATATTTT
>TRBV7-8|.|TRBJ2-1|.
CASSLASTPYNEQFF
TGTGCCAGCAGCTTAGCTAGCACCCCTTACAATGAGCAGTTCTTC
>TRBV6-5|.|TRBJ2-1|TRBD2
CASRALAVSSYNEQFF
TGTGCCAGCAGGGCGCTAGCGGTCAGCTCCTACAATGAGCAGTTCTTC
>TRBV19|.|TRBJ1-2|TRBD1
CASKSNRGLQGTGGYTF
TGTGCCAGTAAGTCTAACAGGGGCCTACAGGGAACCGGCGGCTACACCTTC
>TRBV6-6|many|TRBJ2-5|.
CASSYVGTGPQETQYF
TGTGCCAGCAGTTATGTCGGGACGGGACCTCAAGAGACCCAGTACTTC
>TRBV9|.|TRBJ1-4|.
CASSPYGRQPTNEKLFF
TGTGCCAGCTCACCTTATGGGCGTCAACCAACTAATGAAAAACTGTTTTTT
>TRBV6-5|many|TRBJ2-7|.
CASSHSGAWYEQYF
TGTGCCAGCAGTCACTCGGGGGCTTGGTACGAGCAGTACTTC
>TRBV2|.|TRBJ2-2|.
CASSGDRTGELFF
TGTGCCAGCAGTGGGGACCGCACCGGGGAGCTGTTTTTT
>TRBV20-1|many|TRBJ2-7|TRBD2
CSATRTSGYEQYF
TGCAGTGCTACCAGGACTAGCGGGTACGAGCAGTACTTC
>TRBV19|many|TRBJ1-2|.
CASRLSAAGTPGGYTF
TGTGCCAGTAGACTGTCGGCCGCCGGGACGCCCGGCGGCTACACCTTC
>TRBV12-3/TRBV12-4|.|TRBJ2-1|TRBD2
CASSLGIGSLARSSYNEQFF
TGTGCCAGCAGTTTAGGGATAGGTTCACTAGCGAGGAGCTCCTACAATGAGCAGTTCTTC
>TRBV7-9|.|TRBJ2-1|TRBD2
CASSLEAGDMDEQFF
TGTGCCAGCAGCTTAGAGGCGGGAGATATGGATGAGCAGTTCTTC
>TRBV6-2/TRBV6-3|many|TRBJ2-1|TRBD2
CASSFSTSGMYNEQFF
TGTGCCAGCAGTTTCTCGACTAGCGGGATGTACAATGAGCAGTTCTTC
>TRBV10-3|many|TRBJ2-3|TRBD2
CAISESGLAGADTQYF
TGTGCCATCAGTGAGTCCGGACTAGCGGGAGCAGATACGCAGTATTTT